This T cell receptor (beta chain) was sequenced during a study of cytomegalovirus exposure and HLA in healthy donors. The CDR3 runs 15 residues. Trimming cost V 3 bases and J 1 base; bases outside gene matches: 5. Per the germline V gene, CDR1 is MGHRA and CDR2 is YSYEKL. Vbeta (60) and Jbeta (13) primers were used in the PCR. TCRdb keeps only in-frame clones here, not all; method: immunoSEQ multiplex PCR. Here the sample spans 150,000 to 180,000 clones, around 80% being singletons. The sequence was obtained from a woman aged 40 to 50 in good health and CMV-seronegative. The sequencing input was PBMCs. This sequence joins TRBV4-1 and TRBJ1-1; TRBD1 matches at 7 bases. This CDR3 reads CASSQEGQTNTEAFF. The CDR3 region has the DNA TGCGCCAGCAGCCAGGAGGGACAGACGAACACTGAAGCTTTCTTT.